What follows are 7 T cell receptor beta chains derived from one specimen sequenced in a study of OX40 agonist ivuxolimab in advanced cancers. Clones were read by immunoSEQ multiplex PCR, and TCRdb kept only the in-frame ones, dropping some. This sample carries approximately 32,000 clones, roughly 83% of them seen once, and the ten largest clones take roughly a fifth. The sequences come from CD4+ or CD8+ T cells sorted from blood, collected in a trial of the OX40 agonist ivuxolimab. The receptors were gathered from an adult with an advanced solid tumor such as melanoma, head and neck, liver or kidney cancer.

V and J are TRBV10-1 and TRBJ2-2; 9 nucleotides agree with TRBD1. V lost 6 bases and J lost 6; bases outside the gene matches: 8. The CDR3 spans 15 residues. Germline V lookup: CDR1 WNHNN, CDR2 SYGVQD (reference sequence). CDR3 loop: CASSNTGGEPGELFF. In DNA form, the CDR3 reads TGCGCCAGCAGCAATACAGGGGGCGAACCCGGGGAGCTGTTTTTT.

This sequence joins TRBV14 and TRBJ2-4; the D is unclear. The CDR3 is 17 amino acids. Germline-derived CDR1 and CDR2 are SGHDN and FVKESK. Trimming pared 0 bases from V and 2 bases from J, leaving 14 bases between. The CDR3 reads CASSQEAGGWTKNIQYF. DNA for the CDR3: TGTGCCAGCAGCCAAGAGGCAGGTGGATGGACCAAAAACATTCAGTACTTC.

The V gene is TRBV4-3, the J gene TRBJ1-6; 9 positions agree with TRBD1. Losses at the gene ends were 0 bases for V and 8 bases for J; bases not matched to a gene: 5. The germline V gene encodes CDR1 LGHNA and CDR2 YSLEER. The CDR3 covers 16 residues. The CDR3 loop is CASSQDSGQGYSPLHF. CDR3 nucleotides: TGCGCCAGCAGCCAAGATAGCGGACAGGGGTATTCACCCCTCCACTTT.

Here the CDR3 reads CASSDRGGQPQHF. CDR3 DNA: TGTGCCAGCAGTGACAGGGGTGGTCAGCCCCAGCATTTT. V and J are TRBV6-5 and TRBJ1-5; the match to TRBD1 covers 8 bases. With 5 bases clipped from V and 6 bases from J, the junction kept 3 bases outside the gene matches. Germline loops: CDR1 MNHEY, CDR2 SVGAGI. The CDR3 runs to 13 residues.

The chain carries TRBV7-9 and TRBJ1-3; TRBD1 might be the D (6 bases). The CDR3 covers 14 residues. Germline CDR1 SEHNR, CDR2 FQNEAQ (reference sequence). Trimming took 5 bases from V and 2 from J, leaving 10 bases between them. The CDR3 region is CASSPEGAGNTIYF. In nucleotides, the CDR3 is TGTGCCAGCAGCCCCGAGGGGGCTGGAAACACCATATATTTT.

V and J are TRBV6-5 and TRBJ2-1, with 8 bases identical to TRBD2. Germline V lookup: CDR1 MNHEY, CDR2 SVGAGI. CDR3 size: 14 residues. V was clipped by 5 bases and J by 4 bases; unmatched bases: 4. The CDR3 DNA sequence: TGTGCCAGCAGTCCCCAGCGGGAGTACAATGAGCAGTTCTTC. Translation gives CASSPQREYNEQFF.

CDR3 sequence (DNA): TGTGCCAGCAGCGACGAGCGCGGGAGCTGGTACGAGCAGTACTTC. This translates into CASSDERGSWYEQYF. V usage is TRBV6-1 and J usage is TRBJ2-7; 7 bases align to TRBD2. Germline loops: CDR1 MNHNS, CDR2 SASEGT. Losses at the gene ends were 6 bases for V and 4 bases for J; bases not matched to a gene: 12. The CDR3 runs 15 residues.